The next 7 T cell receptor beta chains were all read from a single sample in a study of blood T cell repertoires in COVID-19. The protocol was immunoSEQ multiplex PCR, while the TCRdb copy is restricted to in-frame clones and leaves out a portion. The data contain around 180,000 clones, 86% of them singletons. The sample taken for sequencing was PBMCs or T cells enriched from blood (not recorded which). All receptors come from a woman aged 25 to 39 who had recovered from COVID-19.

DNA of the CDR3: TGTGCCAGTAGTCGGGGACAGGGGCAATTCTATGGCTACACCTTC. Translating it yields CASSRGQGQFYGYTF. The rearrangement joins TRBV19 to TRBJ1-2, with 10 positions matching TRBD1. The V and J ends lost 5 bases and 4 bases, in that order; junction bases with no gene match: 7. Per the germline V gene, CDR1 is LNHDA and CDR2 is SQIVND (reference sequence). The CDR3 sequence is 15 residues long. The entire variable domain, with the rest obtained from reference TRBV19 and TRBJ1-2, is as follows: DGGITQSPKYLFRKEGQNVTLSCEQNLNHDAMYWYRQDPGQGLRLIYYSQIVNDFQKGDIAEGYSVSREKKESFPLTVTSAQKNPTAFYLCASSRGQGQFYGYTFGSGTRLTVV.

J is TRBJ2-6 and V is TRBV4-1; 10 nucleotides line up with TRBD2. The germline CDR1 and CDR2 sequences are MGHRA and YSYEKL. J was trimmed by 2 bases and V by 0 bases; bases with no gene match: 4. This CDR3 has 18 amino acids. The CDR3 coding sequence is TGCGCCAGCAGCCAAGAACAAGCGGGAGGGGCTGGGGCCAACGTCCTGACTTTC. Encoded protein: CASSQEQAGGAGANVLTF.

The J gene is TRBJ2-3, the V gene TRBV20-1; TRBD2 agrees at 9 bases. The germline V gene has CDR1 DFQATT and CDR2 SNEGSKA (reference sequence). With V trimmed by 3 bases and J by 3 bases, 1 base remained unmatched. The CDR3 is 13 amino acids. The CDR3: CSASSGRTDTQYF. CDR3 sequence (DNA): TGCAGTGCTAGTAGCGGGAGAACAGATACGCAGTATTTT.

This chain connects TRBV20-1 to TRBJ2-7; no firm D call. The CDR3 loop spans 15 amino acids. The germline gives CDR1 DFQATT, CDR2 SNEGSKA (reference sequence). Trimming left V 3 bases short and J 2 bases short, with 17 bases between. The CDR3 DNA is TGCAGTGCTAGTCTAGGAGCCTCGCTGGCCTACGAGCAGTACTTC. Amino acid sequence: CSASLGASLAYEQYF.

CDR3 in amino acids: CATSGRVNTGELFF. CDR3 sequence (DNA): TGTGCCACCAGTGGGAGGGTGAACACCGGGGAGCTGTTTTTT. The genes are TRBV24-1 and TRBJ2-2; TRBD2 is a possible D gene (6 bases). The CDR3 runs to 14 residues. The germline V gene has CDR1 KGHDR and CDR2 SFDVKD. Trimming took 5 bases from V and 1 from J, leaving 7 bases between them.

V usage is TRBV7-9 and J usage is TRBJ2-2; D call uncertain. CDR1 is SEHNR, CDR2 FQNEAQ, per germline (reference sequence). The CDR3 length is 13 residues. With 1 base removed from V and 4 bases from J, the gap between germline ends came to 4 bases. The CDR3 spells CASSLGATGELFF. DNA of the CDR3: TGTGCCAGCAGCTTAGGGGCCACCGGGGAGCTGTTTTTT.

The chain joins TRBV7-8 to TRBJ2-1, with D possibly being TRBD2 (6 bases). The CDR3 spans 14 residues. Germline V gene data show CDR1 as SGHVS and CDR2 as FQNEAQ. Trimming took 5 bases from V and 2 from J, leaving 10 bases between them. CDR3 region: CASSRSGAYNEQFF. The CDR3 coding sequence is TGTGCCAGCAGCCGTAGCGGAGCCTACAATGAGCAGTTCTTC.